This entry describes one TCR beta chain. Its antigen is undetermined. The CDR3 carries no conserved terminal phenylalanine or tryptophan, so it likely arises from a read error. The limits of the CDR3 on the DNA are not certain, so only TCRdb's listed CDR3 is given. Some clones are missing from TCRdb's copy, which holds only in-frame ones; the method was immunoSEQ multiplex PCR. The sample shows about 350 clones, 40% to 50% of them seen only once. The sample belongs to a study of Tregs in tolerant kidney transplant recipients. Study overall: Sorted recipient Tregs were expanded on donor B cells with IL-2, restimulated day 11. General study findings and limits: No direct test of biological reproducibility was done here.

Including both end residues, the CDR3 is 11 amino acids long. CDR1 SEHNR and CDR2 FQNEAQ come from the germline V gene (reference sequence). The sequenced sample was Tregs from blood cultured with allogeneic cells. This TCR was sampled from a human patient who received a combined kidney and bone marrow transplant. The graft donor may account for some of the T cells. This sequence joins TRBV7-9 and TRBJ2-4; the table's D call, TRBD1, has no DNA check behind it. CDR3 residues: CASSLGTGGNV.